A selection of T cell receptor beta chains follows, all from one sample in a study of T cell responses to AZD1222 COVID-19 vaccine. Sequenced by immunoSEQ multiplex PCR; TCRdb stores in-frame clones only, minus some. Of about 77,000 clones listed, 92% are singletons. Sequenced material: peripheral blood, taken 28 days after the second AZD1222 dose. Receptor source: an adult who received the AZD1222 COVID-19 vaccine. The CDR3 runs from the conserved cysteine through the conserved F or W. Each record gives: clone size, D gene, V gene, J gene, CDR3 protein, CDR3 DNA. D genes are given only for firm matches. Rows give clone size only sometimes, using once, few, many, or a class for an expanded clone.

NA	NA	TRBV15	TRBJ2-5	CATSINTEETQYF	TGTGCCACCAGCATTAACACAGAAGAGACCCAGTACTTC
NA	NA	TRBV19	TRBJ1-5	CASTLRWGPMEPQHF	TGTGCCAGTACCCTAAGATGGGGCCCGATGGAGCCCCAGCATTTT
NA	NA	TRBV11-3	TRBJ2-1	CASSFALGSYNEQFF	TGTGCCAGCAGCTTTGCCCTTGGCTCCTACAATGAGCAGTTCTTC
NA	TRBD1	TRBV19	TRBJ2-3	CASQGTGGAYTQYF	TGTGCCAGTCAGGGGACAGGGGGCGCGTATACGCAGTATTTT
NA	TRBD1	TRBV5-1	TRBJ1-1	CASSLAGAPAGGTEAFF	TGCGCCAGCAGCTTGGCAGGGGCCCCCGCAGGGGGCACTGAAGCTTTCTTT
NA	NA	TRBV30	TRBJ2-5	CAWGERQETQYF	TGTGCCTGGGGGGAGAGGCAAGAGACCCAGTACTTC
NA	TRBD1	TRBV9	TRBJ1-2	CASSQPGGAYGYTF	TGTGCCAGCAGTCAACCAGGGGGCGCCTATGGCTACACCTTC
NA	TRBD2	TRBV5-4	TRBJ2-3	CASSRTSGRTDTQYF	TGTGCCAGCAGCCGGACTAGCGGACGCACAGATACGCAGTATTTT
NA	NA	TRBV28	TRBJ2-3	CASGNPRTPSRTDTQYF	TGTGCCAGCGGAAATCCAAGGACCCCTAGCCGCACAGATACGCAGTATTTT
NA	NA	TRBV4-3	TRBJ1-1	CASSQGGDEAFF	TGCGCCAGCAGCCAAGGGGGGGATGAAGCTTTCTTT
NA	NA	TRBV21-1	TRBJ2-7	CATSGQFPYEQYF	TGTGCCACCAGTGGACAGTTCCCCTACGAGCAGTACTTC
NA	NA	TRBV27	TRBJ2-1	CASNRDRYTSSYNEQFF	TGTGCCAGCAATCGAGACAGGTATACGAGCTCCTACAATGAGCAGTTCTTC
NA	TRBD1	TRBV27	TRBJ2-7	CASSLRPDRAKEQYF	TGTGCCAGCAGCTTACGCCCCGACAGGGCTAAAGAGCAGTACTTC
NA	NA	TRBV4-3	TRBJ2-7	CASSQDQDQDYEQYF	TGCGCCAGCAGCCAAGATCAGGACCAAGACTACGAGCAGTACTTC
once	TRBD1	TRBV25-1	TRBJ1-1	CASSTRTGGTEAFF	TGTGCCAGCAGTACCCGGACAGGGGGTACTGAAGCTTTCTTT
NA	NA	TRBV27	TRBJ1-1	CASKGLRGALSRPEAFF	TGTGCCAGCAAGGGCCTAAGGGGAGCCCTTTCTCGCCCTGAAGCTTTCTTT
NA	NA	TRBV3-1/TRBV3-2	TRBJ1-1	CASSAVGTEAFF	TGTGCCAGCAGCGCGGTGGGCACTGAAGCTTTCTTT
few	NA	TRBV10-1	TRBJ2-1	CASSSWGDYNEQFF	TGCGCCAGCAGTAGCTGGGGGGACTACAATGAGCAGTTCTTC
NA	TRBD1	TRBV5-1	TRBJ1-1	CASSLTRDRGGLNTEAFF	TGCGCCAGCAGCTTGACCCGGGACAGGGGTGGGTTGAACACTGAAGCTTTCTTT
NA	TRBD2	TRBV18	TRBJ2-5	CASSPAVAGGQETQYF	TGTGCCAGCTCACCAGCCGTGGCGGGAGGACAAGAGACCCAGTACTTC
NA	NA	TRBV19	TRBJ1-5	CASSQLRWPQHF	TGTGCCAGTAGTCAGTTACGTTGGCCCCAGCATTTT
NA	TRBD2	TRBV19	TRBJ2-7	CASSTRRTSGRIEQYF	TGTGCCAGTAGCACTCGGAGGACTAGCGGGAGGATCGAGCAGTACTTC
NA	TRBD1	TRBV19	TRBJ2-7	CASSMRQGDYEQYF	TGTGCCAGTAGTATGAGACAGGGGGACTACGAGCAGTACTTC
NA	NA	TRBV27	TRBJ2-1	CASSFGSGLNNEQFF	TGTGCCAGCAGTTTTGGGTCGGGACTGAACAATGAGCAGTTCTTC
once	NA	TRBV28	TRBJ1-1	CASSFSRVSTEAFF	TGTGCCAGCAGTTTTTCGAGGGTAAGCACTGAAGCTTTCTTT
NA	TRBD1	TRBV27	TRBJ2-7	CASSGTGRAYEQYF	TGTGCCAGCAGTGGGACAGGGAGGGCCTACGAGCAGTACTTC
NA	NA	TRBV27	TRBJ1-4	CASSLWGASEKLFF	TGTGCCAGCAGTTTGTGGGGGGCTAGTGAAAAACTGTTTTTT
once	NA	TRBV5-6	TRBJ1-1	CASSSTVNTEAFF	TGTGCCAGCAGCTCGACAGTGAACACTGAAGCTTTCTTT
NA	NA	TRBV10-3	TRBJ1-1	CAISKGADTEAFF	TGTGCCATCAGTAAAGGGGCCGACACTGAAGCTTTCTTT
NA	NA	TRBV9	TRBJ2-7	CASSVASDEQYF	TGTGCCAGCAGCGTAGCCAGCGACGAGCAGTACTTC
NA	NA	TRBV5-5	TRBJ1-3	CASSSGLEGNTIYF	TGTGCCAGCAGCTCGGGACTAGAGGGAAACACCATATATTTT
once	NA	TRBV7-9	TRBJ1-5	CASSLDRVDQHF	TGTGCCAGCAGCTTAGACCGGGTGGACCAGCATTTT
NA	NA	TRBV28	TRBJ2-7	CASSETGHSYEQYF	TGTGCCAGCAGTGAGACAGGACATTCCTACGAGCAGTACTTC
NA	NA	TRBV6-2/TRBV6-3	TRBJ2-3	CASSYFQRGGLATDTQYF	TGTGCCAGCAGTTACTTCCAAAGAGGGGGGCTAGCTACAGATACGCAGTATTTT
NA	NA	TRBV7-8	TRBJ1-3	CASSPGPGRDTIYF	TGTGCCAGCAGCCCCGGGCCCGGGAGGGACACCATATATTTT
NA	TRBD1	TRBV29-1	TRBJ1-2	CSVAQGAQGYTF	TGCAGCGTTGCTCAGGGGGCGCAGGGCTACACCTTC
NA	NA	TRBV5-6	TRBJ2-3	CASSSDSPTDTQYF	TGTGCCAGCAGCTCGGACAGTCCCACAGATACGCAGTATTTT
NA	TRBD1	TRBV5-6	TRBJ1-5	CASSLAGGRQPQHF	TGTGCCAGCAGCCTAGCAGGGGGCAGGCAGCCCCAGCATTTT
NA	NA	TRBV5-4	TRBJ1-1	CASSGTRGWVNTEAFF	TGTGCCAGCAGCGGGACAAGAGGGTGGGTGAACACTGAAGCTTTCTTT
NA	TRBD1	TRBV14	TRBJ1-5	CASSPPMEQGGQPQHF	TGTGCCAGCAGCCCCCCCATGGAGCAGGGGGGTCAGCCCCAGCATTTT
NA	TRBD1	TRBV6-1	TRBJ2-5	CASSEWDRETETQYF	TGTGCCAGCAGTGAATGGGACAGGGAGACAGAGACCCAGTACTTC
once	NA	TRBV9	TRBJ2-1	CASSGTGKSYNEQFF	TGTGCCAGCAGCGGCACAGGGAAGTCGTACAATGAGCAGTTCTTC
NA	NA	TRBV19	TRBJ1-2	CASSPETALYGYTF	TGTGCCAGTAGTCCGGAGACAGCTCTCTATGGCTACACCTTC
NA	NA	TRBV11-2	TRBJ1-1	CASSNEQGRNTEAFF	TGTGCCAGCAGCAACGAACAGGGAAGGAACACTGAAGCTTTCTTT
NA	NA	TRBV5-6	TRBJ2-7	CASSLASGAGFGYEQYF	TGTGCCAGCAGCTTGGCCTCTGGTGCGGGGTTCGGCTACGAGCAGTACTTC
once	TRBD1	TRBV14	TRBJ1-2	CASSPLRTGGSYTF	TGTGCCAGCAGCCCGTTAAGGACAGGGGGGAGCTACACCTTC
NA	NA	TRBV7-2	TRBJ2-3	CASSPDAGGTDTQYF	TGTGCCAGCAGTCCTGATGCCGGGGGCACAGATACGCAGTATTTT
NA	NA	TRBV5-1	TRBJ1-2	CASSLVSREDGYTF	TGCGCCAGCAGCTTGGTCTCCAGAGAGGATGGCTACACCTTC
NA	TRBD2	TRBV6-2/TRBV6-3	TRBJ2-7	CASSYDLAGSYEQYF	TGTGCCAGCAGTTACGACTTAGCGGGGTCCTACGAGCAGTACTTC
NA	NA	TRBV6-2/TRBV6-3	TRBJ1-5	CASSYSQDYSNQPQHF	TGTGCCAGCAGTTACTCCCAAGACTATAGCAATCAGCCCCAGCATTTT
few	NA	TRBV5-1	TRBJ2-7	CASSPGLSGTPSGEQYF	TGCGCCAGCAGCCCTGGCTTGTCCGGGACTCCTTCGGGAGAACAGTACTTC